A single count supports the clone carrying this TCR beta chain. Generated by immunoSEQ multiplex PCR, the TCRdb table keeps only in-frame clones and is missing some. This repertoire shows approximately 330,000 clones, about 87% found once; its top ten account for roughly a tenth. The data derive from a study of blood T cell repertoires in COVID-19. With V trimmed by 4 bases and J by 5 bases, 8 bases remained unmatched. This CDR3 spans 15 amino acids. Germline CDR1 SGHRS, CDR2 YFSETQ. The chain joins TRBV5-1 to TRBJ1-4; 7 nucleotides line up with TRBD1. Sequenced input: peripheral blood. The source is a man between 25 and 39 years old with COVID-19, enrolled during active disease. This CDR3 is CASSAAGTVNEKLFF. The CDR3, as DNA: TGCGCCAGCAGCGCAGCCGGGACAGTCAATGAAAAACTGTTTTTT. The variable domain in full, completed from reference TRBV5-1 and TRBJ1-4, reads KAGVTQTPRYLIKTRGQQVTLSCSPISGHRSVSWYQQTPGQGLQFLFEYFSETQRNKGNFPGRFSGRQFSNSRSEMNVSTLELGDSALYLCASSAAGTVNEKLFFGSGTQLSVL.